These T cell receptor beta chains were read from a single sample in a study of vaccination effects on CD4 cells after COVID-19. This table comes from immunoSEQ multiplex PCR, and its TCRdb copy is limited to in-frame clones, with some not included. The table shows roughly 65,000 clones, with 65% to 85% occurring only once. These receptors lack a known antigen. The starting material was CD4+ T cells from PBMCs cultured with HCoV-NL63 spike peptides, obtained before COVID-19 vaccination. All receptors come from a human donor who received a COVID-19 vaccine. Both conserved end residues are part of each CDR3. A D gene is named only where the DNA matches it firmly. Part of the rows lack a size; the others show once, few, many or a class for expanded clones.

cdr3_aa,cdr3_nt,j_call,v_call,d_call,clone_size
CASSPLSGRGNTGELFF,TGTGCCAGCTCCCCCCTATCAGGACGGGGGAACACCGGGGAGCTGTTTTTT,TRBJ2-2,TRBV18,-,-
CASSLDPGRTTEKLFF,TGTGCCAGCAGCTTAGATCCGGGACGGACGACCGAAAAACTGTTTTTT,TRBJ1-4,TRBV5-4,-,-
CASSGHGETQYF,TGTGCCAGCAGCGGCCACGGGGAGACCCAGTACTTC,TRBJ2-5,TRBV9,-,-
CASSQSGVSETQYF,TGTGCCAGCAGCCAATCAGGGGTTTCGGAGACCCAGTACTTC,TRBJ2-5,TRBV7-8,-,-
CASSLGGDYGYTF,TGTGCCAGCAGCCTGGGTGGGGACTATGGCTACACCTTC,TRBJ1-2,TRBV7-8,-,-
CAISEDRTGWGTEAFF,TGTGCCATCAGTGAGGATAGAACAGGGTGGGGCACTGAAGCTTTCTTT,TRBJ1-1,TRBV10-3,-,few
CASSLAGRGDTEAFF,TGTGCCAGCAGCTTAGCGGGAAGAGGGGATACTGAAGCTTTCTTT,TRBJ1-1,TRBV7-8,-,once
CASSGSGALDYGYTF,TGTGCCAGCAGTGGATCCGGGGCATTAGACTATGGCTACACCTTC,TRBJ1-2,TRBV2,-,few
CASSYSSYREGYGYTF,TGTGCCAGCAGTTACTCGTCCTACAGGGAGGGATATGGCTACACCTTC,TRBJ1-2,TRBV6-5,-,once
CASSQGVSGYTF,TGTGCCAGCAGTCAAGGGGTTAGTGGCTACACCTTC,TRBJ1-2,TRBV28,-,-
CASSLAAGTMNTEAFF,TGCGCCAGCAGCTTGGCGGCGGGGACTATGAACACTGAAGCTTTCTTT,TRBJ1-1,TRBV5-1,-,-
CAWSKGSNYGYTF,TGTGCCTGGAGTAAGGGCAGTAACTATGGCTACACCTTC,TRBJ1-2,TRBV30,-,-
CASSQTGVRTDTQYF,TGTGCCAGCAGCCAGACAGGGGTTAGGACAGATACGCAGTATTTT,TRBJ2-3,TRBV5-4,TRBD1,-
CASSIGPDRVSQPQHF,TGTGCCAGTAGTATTGGCCCGGACAGGGTATCTCAGCCCCAGCATTTT,TRBJ1-5,TRBV19,TRBD1,few
CASSIQGGGADNEQFF,TGCGCCAGCAGCATCCAGGGCGGGGGGGCGGACAATGAGCAGTTCTTC,TRBJ2-1,TRBV5-1,TRBD2,-
CARSSRDFPPNQPQHF,TGTGCCAGAAGCTCCCGGGACTTCCCACCCAATCAGCCCCAGCATTTT,TRBJ1-5,TRBV5-3,-,-
CASRAGRGDIQYF,TGTGCCAGTAGAGCGGGGAGGGGAGACATTCAGTACTTC,TRBJ2-4,TRBV19,TRBD2,-
CATSRDAENEQFF,TGTGCCACCAGCAGAGATGCGGAGAATGAGCAGTTCTTC,TRBJ2-1,TRBV15,-,few